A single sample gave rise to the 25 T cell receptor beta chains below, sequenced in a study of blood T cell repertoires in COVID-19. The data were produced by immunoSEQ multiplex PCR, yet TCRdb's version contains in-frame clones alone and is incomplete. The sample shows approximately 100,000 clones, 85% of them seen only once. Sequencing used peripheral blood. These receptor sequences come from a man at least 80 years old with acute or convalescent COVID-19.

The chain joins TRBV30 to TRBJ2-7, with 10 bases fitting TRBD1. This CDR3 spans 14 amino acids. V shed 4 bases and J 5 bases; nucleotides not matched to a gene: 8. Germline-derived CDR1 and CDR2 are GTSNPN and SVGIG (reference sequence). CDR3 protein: CAWKGDRGRHEQYF. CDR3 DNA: TGTGCCTGGAAAGGAGACAGGGGGCGCCACGAGCAGTACTTC.

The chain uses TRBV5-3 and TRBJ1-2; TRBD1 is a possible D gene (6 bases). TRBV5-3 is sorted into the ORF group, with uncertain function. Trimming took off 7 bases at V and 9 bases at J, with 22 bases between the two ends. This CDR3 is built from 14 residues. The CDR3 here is CARGCTGHRGSYTF. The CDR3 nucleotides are TGTGCCAGAGGGTGTACGGGACACCGAGGCAGCTACACCTTC.

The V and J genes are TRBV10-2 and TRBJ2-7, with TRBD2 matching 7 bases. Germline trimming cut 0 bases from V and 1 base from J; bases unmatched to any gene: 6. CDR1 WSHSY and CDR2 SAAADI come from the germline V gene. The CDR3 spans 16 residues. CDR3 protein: CASSESGSGRSYEQYF. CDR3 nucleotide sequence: TGCGCCAGCAGTGAGTCGGGTAGCGGGCGTTCCTACGAGCAGTACTTC.

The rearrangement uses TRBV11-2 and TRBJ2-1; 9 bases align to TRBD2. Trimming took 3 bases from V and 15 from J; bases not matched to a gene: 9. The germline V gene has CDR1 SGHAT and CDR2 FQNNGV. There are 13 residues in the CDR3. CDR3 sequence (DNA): TGTGCCAGCAGCTTGGAGTTAAGCGGGAGGATGTTCTTC. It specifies CASSLELSGRMFF.

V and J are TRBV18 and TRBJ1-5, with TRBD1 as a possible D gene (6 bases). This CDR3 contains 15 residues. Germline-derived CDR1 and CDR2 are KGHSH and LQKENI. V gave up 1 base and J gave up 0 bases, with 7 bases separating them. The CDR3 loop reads CASSPRTDSNQPQHF. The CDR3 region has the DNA TGTGCCAGCTCACCACGGACAGATAGCAATCAGCCCCAGCATTTT. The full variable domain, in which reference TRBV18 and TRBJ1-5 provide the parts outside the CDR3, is NAGVMQNPRHLVRRRGQEARLRCSPMKGHSHVYWYRQLPEEGLKFMVYLQKENIIDESGMPKERFSAEFPKEGPSILRIQQVVRGDSAAYFCASSPRTDSNQPQHFGDGTRLSIL.

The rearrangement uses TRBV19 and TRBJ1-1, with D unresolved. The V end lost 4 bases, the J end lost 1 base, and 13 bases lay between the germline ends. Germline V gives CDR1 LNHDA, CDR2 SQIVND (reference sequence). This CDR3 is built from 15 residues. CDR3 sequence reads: CASSSGRRTNTEAFF. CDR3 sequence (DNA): TGTGCCAGTAGTAGCGGGCGGCGGACGAACACTGAAGCTTTCTTT.

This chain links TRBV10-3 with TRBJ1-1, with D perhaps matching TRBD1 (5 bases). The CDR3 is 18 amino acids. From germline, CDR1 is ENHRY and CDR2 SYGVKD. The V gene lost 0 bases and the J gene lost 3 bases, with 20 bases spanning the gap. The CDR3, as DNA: TGTGCCATCAGTGAGTCGACTCGGTTAGGGACTGGGCACACTGAAGCTTTCTTT. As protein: CAISESTRLGTGHTEAFF.

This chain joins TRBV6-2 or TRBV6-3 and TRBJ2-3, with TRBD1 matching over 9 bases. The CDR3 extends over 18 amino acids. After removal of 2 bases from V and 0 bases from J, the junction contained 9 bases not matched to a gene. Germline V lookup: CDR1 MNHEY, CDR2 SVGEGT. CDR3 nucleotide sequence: TGTGCCAGCAGTTACCTTACCGGGACAGGGAGGAGCACAGATACGCAGTATTTT. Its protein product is CASSYLTGTGRSTDTQYF.

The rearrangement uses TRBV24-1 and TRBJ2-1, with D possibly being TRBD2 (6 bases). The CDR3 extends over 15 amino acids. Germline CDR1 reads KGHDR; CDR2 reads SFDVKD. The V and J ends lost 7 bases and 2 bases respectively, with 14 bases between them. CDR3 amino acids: CATRKDSGAYNEQFF. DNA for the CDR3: TGTGCCACCAGAAAAGATAGCGGAGCCTACAATGAGCAGTTCTTC.

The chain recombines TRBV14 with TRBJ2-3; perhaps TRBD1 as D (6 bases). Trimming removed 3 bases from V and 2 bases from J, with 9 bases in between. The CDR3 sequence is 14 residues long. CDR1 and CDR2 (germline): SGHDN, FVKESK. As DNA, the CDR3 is TGTGCCAGCAGCCATGGGGGCCACACAGATACGCAGTATTTT. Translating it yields CASSHGGHTDTQYF.

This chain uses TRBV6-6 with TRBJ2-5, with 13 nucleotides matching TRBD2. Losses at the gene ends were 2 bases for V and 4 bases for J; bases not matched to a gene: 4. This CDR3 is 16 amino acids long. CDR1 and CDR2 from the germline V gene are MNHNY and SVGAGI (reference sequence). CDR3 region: CASSYPTSGRPETQYF. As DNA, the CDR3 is TGTGCCAGCAGTTACCCGACTAGCGGGAGGCCAGAGACCCAGTACTTC.

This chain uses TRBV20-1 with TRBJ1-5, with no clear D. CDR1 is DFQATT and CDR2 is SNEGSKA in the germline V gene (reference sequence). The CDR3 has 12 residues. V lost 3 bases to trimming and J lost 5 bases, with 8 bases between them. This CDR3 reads CSASHSHQPQHF. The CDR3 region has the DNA TGCAGTGCTAGTCACAGCCATCAGCCCCAGCATTTT.

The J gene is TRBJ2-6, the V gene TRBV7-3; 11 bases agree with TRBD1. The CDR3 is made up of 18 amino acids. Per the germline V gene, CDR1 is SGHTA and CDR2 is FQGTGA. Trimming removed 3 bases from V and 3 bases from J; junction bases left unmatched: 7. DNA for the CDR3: TGTGCCAGCAGCTTGAGGACAGGGGGCGTAGTTGGGGCCAACGTCCTGACTTTC. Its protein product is CASSLRTGGVVGANVLTF.

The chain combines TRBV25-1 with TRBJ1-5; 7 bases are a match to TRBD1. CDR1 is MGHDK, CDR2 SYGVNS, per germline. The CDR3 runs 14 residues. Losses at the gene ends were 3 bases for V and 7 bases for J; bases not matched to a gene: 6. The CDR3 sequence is CASSETGPRQPQHF. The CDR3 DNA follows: TGTGCCAGCAGTGAGACAGGGCCCCGGCAGCCCCAGCATTTT.

CDR3 sequence reads: CASSFEAPSYEQYF. The CDR3 DNA is TGCGCCAGCAGCTTCGAGGCACCCTCCTACGAGCAGTACTTC. The V call is TRBV5-1, the J call TRBJ2-7; the D is unclear. V was pared by 2 bases and J by 0 bases, with 9 bases between. Germline CDR1 reads SGHRS; CDR2 reads YFSETQ. The CDR3 contains 14 residues.

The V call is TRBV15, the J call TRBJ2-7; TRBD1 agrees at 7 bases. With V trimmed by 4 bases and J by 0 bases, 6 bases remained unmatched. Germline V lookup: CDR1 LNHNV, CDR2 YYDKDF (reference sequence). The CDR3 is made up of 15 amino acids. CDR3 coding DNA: TGTGCCACCAGCAAAGGGGGACAGAACTCCTACGAGCAGTACTTC. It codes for CATSKGGQNSYEQYF.

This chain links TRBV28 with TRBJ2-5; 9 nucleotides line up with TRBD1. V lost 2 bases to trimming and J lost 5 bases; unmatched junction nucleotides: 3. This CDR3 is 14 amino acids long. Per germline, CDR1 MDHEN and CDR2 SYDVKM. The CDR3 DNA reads TGTGCCAGCAGTTTAGGGACAGGGCGGGAGACCCAGTACTTC. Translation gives CASSLGTGRETQYF. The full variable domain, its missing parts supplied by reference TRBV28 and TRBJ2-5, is DVKVTQSSRYLVKRTGEKVFLECVQDMDHENMFWYRQDPGLGLRLIYFSYDVKMKEKGDIPEGYSVSREKKERFSLILESASTNQTSMYLCASSLGTGRETQYFGPGTRLLVL.

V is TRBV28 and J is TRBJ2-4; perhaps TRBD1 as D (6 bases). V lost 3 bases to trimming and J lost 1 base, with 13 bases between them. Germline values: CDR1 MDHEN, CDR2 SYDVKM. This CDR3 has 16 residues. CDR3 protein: CASSFQEQGAKNIQYF. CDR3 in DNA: TGTGCCAGCAGTTTTCAGGAACAGGGCGCCAAAAACATTCAGTACTTC.

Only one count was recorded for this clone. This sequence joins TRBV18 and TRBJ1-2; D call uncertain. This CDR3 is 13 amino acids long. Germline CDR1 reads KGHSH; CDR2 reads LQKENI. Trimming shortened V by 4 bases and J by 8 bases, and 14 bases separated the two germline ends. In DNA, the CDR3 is TGTGCCAGCTCACAACTCGAGTCTCGGGGCTACACCTTC. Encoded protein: CASSQLESRGYTF. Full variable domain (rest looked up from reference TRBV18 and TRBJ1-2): NAGVMQNPRHLVRRRGQEARLRCSPMKGHSHVYWYRQLPEEGLKFMVYLQKENIIDESGMPKERFSAEFPKEGPSILRIQQVVRGDSAAYFCASSQLESRGYTFGSGTRLTVV.

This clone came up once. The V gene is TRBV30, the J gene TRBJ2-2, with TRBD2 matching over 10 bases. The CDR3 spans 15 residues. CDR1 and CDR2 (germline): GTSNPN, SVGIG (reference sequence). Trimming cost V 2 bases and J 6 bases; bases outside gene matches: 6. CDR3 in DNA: TGTGCCTGGAGTCAAATAGCGGGAGGTCCCGGGGAGCTGTTTTTT. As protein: CAWSQIAGGPGELFF.

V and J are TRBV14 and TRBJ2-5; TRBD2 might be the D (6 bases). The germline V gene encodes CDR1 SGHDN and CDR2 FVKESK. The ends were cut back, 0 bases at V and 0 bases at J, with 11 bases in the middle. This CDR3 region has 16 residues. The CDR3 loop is CASSQETAGNQETQYF. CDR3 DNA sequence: TGTGCCAGCAGCCAAGAAACGGCGGGGAACCAAGAGACCCAGTACTTC. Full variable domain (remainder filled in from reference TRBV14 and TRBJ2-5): EAGVTQFPSHSVIEKGQTVTLRCDPISGHDNLYWYRRVMGKEIKFLLHFVKESKQDESGMPNNRFLAERTGGTYSTLKVQPAELEDSGVYFCASSQETAGNQETQYFGPGTRLLVL.

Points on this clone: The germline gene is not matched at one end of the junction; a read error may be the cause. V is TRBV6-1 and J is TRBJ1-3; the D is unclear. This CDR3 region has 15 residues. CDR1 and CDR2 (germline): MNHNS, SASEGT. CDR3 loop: CASSKAEYSGNTIYF. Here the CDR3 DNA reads TGTGCCAGCAGTAAAGCAGAGTACTCTGGAAACACCATATATTTT.

The CDR3 DNA reads TGTGCCAGCAAAGGACAGGGCTTAGGGGAGCAGTACTTC. It codes for CASKGQGLGEQYF. The chain is built from TRBV2 and TRBJ2-7; 8 bases are a match to TRBD1. This CDR3 has 13 amino acids. From germline, CDR1 is SNHLY and CDR2 FYNNEI. With V trimmed by 7 bases and J by 7 bases, 9 bases remained unmatched. Full variable domain (missing parts from reference TRBV2 and TRBJ2-7): EPEVTQTPSHQVTQMGQEVILRCVPISNHLYFYWYRQILGQKVEFLVSFYNNEISEKSEIFDDQFSVERPDGSNFTLKIRSTKLEDSAMYFCASKGQGLGEQYFGPGTRLTVT.

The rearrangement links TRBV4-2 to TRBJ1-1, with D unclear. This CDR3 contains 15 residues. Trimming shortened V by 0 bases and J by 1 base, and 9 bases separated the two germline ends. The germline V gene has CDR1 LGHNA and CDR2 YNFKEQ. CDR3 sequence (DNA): TGTGCCAGCAGCCAAGATCCACGGGGGAACACTGAAGCTTTCTTT. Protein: CASSQDPRGNTEAFF.

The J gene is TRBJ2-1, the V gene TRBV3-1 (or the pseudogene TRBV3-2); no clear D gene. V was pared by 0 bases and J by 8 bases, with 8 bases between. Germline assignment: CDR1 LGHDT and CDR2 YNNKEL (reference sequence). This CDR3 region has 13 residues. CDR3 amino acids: CASSQDTRDEQFF. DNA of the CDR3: TGTGCCAGCAGCCAAGATACCCGGGATGAGCAGTTCTTC.